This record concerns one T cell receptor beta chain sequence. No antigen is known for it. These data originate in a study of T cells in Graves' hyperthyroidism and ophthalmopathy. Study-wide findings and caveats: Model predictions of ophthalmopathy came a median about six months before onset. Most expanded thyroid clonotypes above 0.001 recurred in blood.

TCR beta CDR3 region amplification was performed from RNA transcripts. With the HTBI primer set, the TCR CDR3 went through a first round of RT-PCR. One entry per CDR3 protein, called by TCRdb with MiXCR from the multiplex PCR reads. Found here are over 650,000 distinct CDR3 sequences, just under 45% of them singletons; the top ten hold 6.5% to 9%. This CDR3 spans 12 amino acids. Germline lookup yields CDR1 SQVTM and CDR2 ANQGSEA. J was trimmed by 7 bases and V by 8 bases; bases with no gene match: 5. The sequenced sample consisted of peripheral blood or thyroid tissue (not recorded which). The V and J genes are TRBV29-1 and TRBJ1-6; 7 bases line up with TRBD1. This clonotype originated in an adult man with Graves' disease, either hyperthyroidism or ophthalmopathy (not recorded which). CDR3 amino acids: CSLGTENSPLHF. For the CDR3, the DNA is TGCAGCCTCGGGACAGAGAATTCACCCCTCCACTTT.